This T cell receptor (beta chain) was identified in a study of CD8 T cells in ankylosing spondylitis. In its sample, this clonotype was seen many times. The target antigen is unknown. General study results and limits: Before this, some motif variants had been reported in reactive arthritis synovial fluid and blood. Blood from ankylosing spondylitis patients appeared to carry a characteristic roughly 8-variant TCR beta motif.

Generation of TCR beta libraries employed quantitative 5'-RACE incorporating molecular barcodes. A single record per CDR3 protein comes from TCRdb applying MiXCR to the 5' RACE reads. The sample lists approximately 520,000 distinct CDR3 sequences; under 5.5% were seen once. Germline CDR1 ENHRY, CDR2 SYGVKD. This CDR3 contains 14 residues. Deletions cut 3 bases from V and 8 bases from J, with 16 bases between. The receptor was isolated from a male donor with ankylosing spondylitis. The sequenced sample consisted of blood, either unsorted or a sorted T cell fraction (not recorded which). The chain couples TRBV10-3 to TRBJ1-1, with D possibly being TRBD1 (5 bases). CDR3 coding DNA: TGTGCCATCAGTGACTTTGGGGGGAGCTCCGAAGCTTTCTTT. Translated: CAISDFGGSSEAFF.